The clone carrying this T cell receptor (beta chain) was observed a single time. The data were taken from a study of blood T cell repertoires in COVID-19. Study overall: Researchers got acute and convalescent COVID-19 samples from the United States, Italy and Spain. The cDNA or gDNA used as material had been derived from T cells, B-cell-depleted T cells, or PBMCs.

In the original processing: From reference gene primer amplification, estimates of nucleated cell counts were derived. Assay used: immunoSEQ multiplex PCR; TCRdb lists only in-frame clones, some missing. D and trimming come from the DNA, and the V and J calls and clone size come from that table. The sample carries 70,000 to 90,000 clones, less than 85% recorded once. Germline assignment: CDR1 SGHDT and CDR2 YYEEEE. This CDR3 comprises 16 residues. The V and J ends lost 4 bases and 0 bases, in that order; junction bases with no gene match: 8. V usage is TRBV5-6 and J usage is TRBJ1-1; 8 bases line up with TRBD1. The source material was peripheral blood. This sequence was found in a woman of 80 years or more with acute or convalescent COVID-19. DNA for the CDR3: TGTGCCAGCAGCCCCCTTGGGACAGGACTGAACACTGAAGCTTTCTTT. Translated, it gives CASSPLGTGLNTEAFF.